The sample holds a few counts of the clone carrying this TCR beta chain. Its specificity is unknown. The sample comes from a study of blood T cells in healthy people across ages. The length of the CDR3 is 15 residues. V gave up 3 bases and J gave up 4 bases; unmatched junction bases: 5. A second PCR of 7 to 11 cycles used a sample-barcoded 5' primer and a J-beta primer mix. Each CDR3 protein is one row after TCRdb ran MiXCR on the 5' RACE reads. Of over 600,000 distinct CDR3 sequences in the sample, 56% were seen once. Caucasian individuals from Russia who were healthy and aged about 6 to 95 acted as donors. Notes on the study in general: No conclusive comparison of naive versus antigen-experienced cells was possible with unsorted PBMCs.

This TCR derives from a man aged 40-49 years in good health. The sequenced sample was blood. The chain couples TRBV12-3 or TRBV12-4 to TRBJ2-1; 8 nucleotides agree with TRBD1. The CDR3 nucleotides read TGTGCCAGCAGTTTTCCAGGGGGCTTGTACAATGAGCAGTTCTTC. This encodes CASSFPGGLYNEQFF.